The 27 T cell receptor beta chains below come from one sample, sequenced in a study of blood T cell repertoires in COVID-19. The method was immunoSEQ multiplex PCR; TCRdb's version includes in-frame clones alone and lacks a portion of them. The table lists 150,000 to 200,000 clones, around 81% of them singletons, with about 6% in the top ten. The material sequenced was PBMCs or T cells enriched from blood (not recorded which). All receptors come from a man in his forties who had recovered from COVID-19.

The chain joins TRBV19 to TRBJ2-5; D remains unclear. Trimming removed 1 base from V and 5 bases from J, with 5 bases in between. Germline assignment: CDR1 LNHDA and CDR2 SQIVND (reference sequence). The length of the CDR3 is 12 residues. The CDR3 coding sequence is TGTGCCAGTAGTATAGGGAGTGAGACCCAGTACTTC. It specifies CASSIGSETQYF.

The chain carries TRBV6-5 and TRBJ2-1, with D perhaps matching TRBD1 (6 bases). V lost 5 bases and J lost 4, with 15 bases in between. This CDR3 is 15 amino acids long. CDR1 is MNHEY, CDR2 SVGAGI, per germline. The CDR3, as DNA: TGTGCCAGCAGTCAGCCGGGACACTTTTACAATGAGCAGTTCTTC. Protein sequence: CASSQPGHFYNEQFF.

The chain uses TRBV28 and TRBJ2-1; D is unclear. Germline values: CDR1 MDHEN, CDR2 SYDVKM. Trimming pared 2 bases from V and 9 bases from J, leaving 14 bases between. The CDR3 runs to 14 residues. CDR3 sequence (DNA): TGTGCCAGCAGTTTAGATAAACAGTTGGGTGAGCAGTTCTTC. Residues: CASSLDKQLGEQFF. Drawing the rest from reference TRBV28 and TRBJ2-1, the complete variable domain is DVKVTQSSRYLVKRTGEKVFLECVQDMDHENMFWYRQDPGLGLRLIYFSYDVKMKEKGDIPEGYSVSREKKERFSLILESASTNQTSMYLCASSLDKQLGEQFFGPGTRLTVL.

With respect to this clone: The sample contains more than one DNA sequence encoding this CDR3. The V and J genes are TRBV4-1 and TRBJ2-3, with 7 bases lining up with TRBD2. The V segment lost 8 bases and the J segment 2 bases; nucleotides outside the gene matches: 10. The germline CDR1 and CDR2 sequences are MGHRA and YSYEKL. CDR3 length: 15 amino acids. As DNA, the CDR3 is TGCGCCAGCCGAGGCGGGGGAGGCCCCACAGATACGCAGTATTTT. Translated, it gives CASRGGGGPTDTQYF.

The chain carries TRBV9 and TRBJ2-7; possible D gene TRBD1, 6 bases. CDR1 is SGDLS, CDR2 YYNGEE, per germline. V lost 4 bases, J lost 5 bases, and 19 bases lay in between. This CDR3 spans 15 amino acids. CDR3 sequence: CASSPLSGAQHEQYF. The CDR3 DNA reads TGTGCCAGCAGCCCCCTTTCAGGGGCCCAACACGAGCAGTACTTC.

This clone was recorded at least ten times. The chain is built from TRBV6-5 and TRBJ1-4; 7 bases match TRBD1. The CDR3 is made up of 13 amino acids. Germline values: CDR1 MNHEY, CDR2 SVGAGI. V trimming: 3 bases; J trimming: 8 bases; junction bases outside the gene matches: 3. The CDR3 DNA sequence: TGTGCCAGCAGTTATTCAGGGGGGGAAAAACTGTTTTTT. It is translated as CASSYSGGEKLFF.

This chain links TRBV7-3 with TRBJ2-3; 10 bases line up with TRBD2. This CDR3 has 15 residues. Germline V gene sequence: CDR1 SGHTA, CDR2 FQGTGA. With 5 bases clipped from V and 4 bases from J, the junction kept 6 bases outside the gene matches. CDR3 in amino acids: CASSLSGGAADTQYF. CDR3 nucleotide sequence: TGTGCCAGCAGCCTGAGCGGGGGGGCCGCAGATACGCAGTATTTT.

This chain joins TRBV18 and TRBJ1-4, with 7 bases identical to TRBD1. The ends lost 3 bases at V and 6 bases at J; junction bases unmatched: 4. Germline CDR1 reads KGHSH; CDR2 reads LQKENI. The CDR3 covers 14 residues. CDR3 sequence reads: CASSPRDSYEKLFF. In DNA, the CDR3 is TGTGCCAGCTCACCCCGGGACAGCTATGAAAAACTGTTTTTT.

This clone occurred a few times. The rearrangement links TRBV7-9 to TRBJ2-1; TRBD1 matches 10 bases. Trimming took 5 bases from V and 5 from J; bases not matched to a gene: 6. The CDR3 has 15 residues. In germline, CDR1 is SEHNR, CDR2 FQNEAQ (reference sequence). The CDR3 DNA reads TGTGCCAGCAGCCCCGACAGGGGGCACAACAATGAGCAGTTCTTC. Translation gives CASSPDRGHNNEQFF.

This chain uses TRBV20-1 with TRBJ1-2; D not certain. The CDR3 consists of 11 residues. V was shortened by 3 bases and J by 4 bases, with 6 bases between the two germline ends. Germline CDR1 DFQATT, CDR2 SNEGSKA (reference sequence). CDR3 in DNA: TGCAGTGCTAGGGAGAGCTATGGCTACACCTTC. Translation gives CSARESYGYTF.

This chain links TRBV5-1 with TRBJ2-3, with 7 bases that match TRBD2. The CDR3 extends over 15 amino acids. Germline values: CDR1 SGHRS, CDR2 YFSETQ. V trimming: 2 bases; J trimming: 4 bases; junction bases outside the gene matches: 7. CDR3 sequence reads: CASSFSGDAADTQYF. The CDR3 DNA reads TGCGCCAGCAGCTTCAGCGGGGATGCGGCAGATACGCAGTATTTT. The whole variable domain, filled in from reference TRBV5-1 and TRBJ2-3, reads KAGVTQTPRYLIKTRGQQVTLSCSPISGHRSVSWYQQTPGQGLQFLFEYFSETQRNKGNFPGRFSGRQFSNSRSEMNVSTLELGDSALYLCASSFSGDAADTQYFGPGTRLTVL.

In nucleotides, the CDR3 is TGTGCCAGCAGCCTGACAGGGTACGGCTACACCTTC. It is translated as CASSLTGYGYTF. V is TRBV6-5 and J is TRBJ1-2; the match to TRBD1 covers 7 bases. V gave up 6 bases and J gave up 8 bases; unmatched junction bases: 6. This CDR3 has 12 amino acids. Germline CDR1 MNHEY, CDR2 SVGAGI.

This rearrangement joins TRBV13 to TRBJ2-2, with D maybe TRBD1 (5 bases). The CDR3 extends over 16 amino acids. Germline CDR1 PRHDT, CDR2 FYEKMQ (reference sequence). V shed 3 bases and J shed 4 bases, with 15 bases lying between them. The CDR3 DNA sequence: TGTGCCAGCAGCTTGCCTGACAGAACTGTCACCGGGGAGCTGTTTTTT. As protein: CASSLPDRTVTGELFF.

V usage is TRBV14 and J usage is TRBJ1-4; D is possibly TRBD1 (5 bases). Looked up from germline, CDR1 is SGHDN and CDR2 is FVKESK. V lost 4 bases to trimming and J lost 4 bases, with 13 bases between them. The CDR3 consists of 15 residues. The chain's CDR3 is CASSPLGAGNEKLFF. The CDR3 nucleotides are TGTGCCAGCAGCCCCCTAGGGGCCGGTAATGAAAAACTGTTTTTT.

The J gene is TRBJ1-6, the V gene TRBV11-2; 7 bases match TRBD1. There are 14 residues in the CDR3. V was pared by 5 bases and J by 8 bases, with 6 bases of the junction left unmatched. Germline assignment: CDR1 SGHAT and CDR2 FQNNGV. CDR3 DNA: TGTGCCAGCAGCGTTCGACAGGGTTATTCACCCCTCCACTTT. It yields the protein CASSVRQGYSPLHF.

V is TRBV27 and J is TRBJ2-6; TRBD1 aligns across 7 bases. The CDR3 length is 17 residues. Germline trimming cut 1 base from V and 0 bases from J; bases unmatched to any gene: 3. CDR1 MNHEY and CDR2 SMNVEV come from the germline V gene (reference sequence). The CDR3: CASSLFTGDSGANVLTF. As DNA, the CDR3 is TGTGCCAGCAGTTTATTTACAGGGGACTCTGGGGCCAACGTCCTGACTTTC. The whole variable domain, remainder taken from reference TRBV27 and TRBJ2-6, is EAQVTQNPRYLITVTGKKLTVTCSQNMNHEYMSWYRQDPGLGLRQIYYSMNVEVTDKGDVPEGYKVSRKEKRNFPLILESPSPNQTSLYFCASSLFTGDSGANVLTFGAGSRLTVL.

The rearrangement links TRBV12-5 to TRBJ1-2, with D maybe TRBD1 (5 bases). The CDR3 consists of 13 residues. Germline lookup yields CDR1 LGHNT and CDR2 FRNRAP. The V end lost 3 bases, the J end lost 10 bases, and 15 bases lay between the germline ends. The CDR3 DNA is TGTGCTAGTGGTTTAGACAGTACAGCCTTCTACACCTTC. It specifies CASGLDSTAFYTF.

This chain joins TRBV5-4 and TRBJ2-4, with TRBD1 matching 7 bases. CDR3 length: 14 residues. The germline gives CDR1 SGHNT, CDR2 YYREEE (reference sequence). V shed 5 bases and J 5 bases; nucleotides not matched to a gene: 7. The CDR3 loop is CASSSAGTENIQYF. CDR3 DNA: TGTGCCAGCAGTTCTGCCGGGACAGAAAACATTCAGTACTTC.

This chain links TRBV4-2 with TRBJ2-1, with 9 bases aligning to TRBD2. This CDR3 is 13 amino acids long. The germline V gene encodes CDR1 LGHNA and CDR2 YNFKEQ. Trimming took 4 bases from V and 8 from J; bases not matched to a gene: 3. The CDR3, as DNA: TGTGCCAGCAGCCGAGCGGGGGGTCATGAGCAGTTCTTC. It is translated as CASSRAGGHEQFF.

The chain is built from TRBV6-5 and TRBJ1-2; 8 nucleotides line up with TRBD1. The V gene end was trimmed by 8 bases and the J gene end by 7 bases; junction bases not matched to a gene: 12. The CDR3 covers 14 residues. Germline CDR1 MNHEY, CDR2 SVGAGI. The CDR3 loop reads CASSIDRGPRGYTF. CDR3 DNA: TGTGCCAGCTCGATCGACAGGGGTCCTCGTGGCTACACCTTC.

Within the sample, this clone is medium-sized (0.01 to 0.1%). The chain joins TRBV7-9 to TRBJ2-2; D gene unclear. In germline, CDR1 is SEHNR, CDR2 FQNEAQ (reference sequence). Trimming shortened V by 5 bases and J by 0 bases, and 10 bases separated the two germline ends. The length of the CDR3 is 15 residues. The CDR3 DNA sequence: TGTGCCAGCAGCCACGCGGCCTCGAACACCGGGGAGCTGTTTTTT. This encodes CASSHAASNTGELFF.

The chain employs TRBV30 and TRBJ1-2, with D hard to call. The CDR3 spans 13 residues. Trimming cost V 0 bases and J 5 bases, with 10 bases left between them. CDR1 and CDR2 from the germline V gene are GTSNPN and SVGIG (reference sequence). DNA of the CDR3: TGTGCCTGGAGTGTAGGCGGCTTTTATGGCTACACCTTC. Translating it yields CAWSVGGFYGYTF.

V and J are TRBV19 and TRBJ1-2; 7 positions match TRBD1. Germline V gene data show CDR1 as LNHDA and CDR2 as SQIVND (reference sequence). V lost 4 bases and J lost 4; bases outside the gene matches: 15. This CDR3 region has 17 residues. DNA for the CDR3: TGTGCCAGTAGTACCCAAAGCCGGCAGGGGGTTGGCTATGGCTACACCTTC. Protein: CASSTQSRQGVGYGYTF.

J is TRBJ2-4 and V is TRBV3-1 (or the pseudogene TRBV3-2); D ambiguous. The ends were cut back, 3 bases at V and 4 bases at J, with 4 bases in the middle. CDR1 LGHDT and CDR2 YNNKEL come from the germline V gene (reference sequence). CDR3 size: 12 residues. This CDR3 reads CASSHQKNIQYF. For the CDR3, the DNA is TGTGCCAGCAGCCACCAAAAAAACATTCAGTACTTC.

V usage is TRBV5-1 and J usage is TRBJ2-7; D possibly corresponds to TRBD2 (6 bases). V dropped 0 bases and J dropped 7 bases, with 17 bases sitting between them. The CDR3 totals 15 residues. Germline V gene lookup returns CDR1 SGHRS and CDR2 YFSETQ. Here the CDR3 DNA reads TGCGCCAGCAGCTTGGCAGGCGGCAGGGCGGGGGAGCAGTACTTC. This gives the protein CASSLAGGRAGEQYF.

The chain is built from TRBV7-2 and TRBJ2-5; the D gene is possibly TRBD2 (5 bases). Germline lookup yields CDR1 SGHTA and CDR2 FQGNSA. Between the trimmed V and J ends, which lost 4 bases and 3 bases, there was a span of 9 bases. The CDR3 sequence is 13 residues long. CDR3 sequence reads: CASSSPGEETQYF. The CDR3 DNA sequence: TGTGCCAGCAGCTCGCCCGGGGAAGAGACCCAGTACTTC.

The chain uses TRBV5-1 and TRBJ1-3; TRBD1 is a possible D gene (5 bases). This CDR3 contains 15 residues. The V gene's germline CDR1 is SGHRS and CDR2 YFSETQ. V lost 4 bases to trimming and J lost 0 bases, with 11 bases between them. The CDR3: CASSIDDSSGNTIYF. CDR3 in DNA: TGCGCCAGCAGCATTGATGACAGCTCTGGAAACACCATATATTTT.